This entry lists 32 T cell receptor beta chains sequenced from one sample in a study of T cell changes during pregnancy in multiple sclerosis. Profiling relied on immunoSEQ multiplex PCR, and the TCRdb table lists in-frame clones only, not all of them. The table includes tens of thousands of clones, 80% to 90% detected once. Specimen: CD4+ T cells from peripheral blood mononuclear cells, collected in the first trimester of pregnancy. These receptors were collected from a female donor in good health, enrolled as a control in a pregnancy study.

This chain connects TRBV5-4 to TRBJ2-5; possibly TRBD2 for D (6 bases). V shed 2 bases and J shed 5 bases, with 13 bases lying between them. There are 14 residues in the CDR3. Germline lookup yields CDR1 SGHNT and CDR2 YYREEE (reference sequence). This CDR3 is CASSFTGVRETQYF. CDR3 DNA: TGTGCCAGCAGCTTCACGGGGGTCCGGGAGACCCAGTACTTC.

The rearrangement links TRBV5-5 to TRBJ2-4; TRBD2 is a possible D gene (7 bases). Trimming stripped 3 bases from V and 1 base from J, with 17 bases between. This CDR3 is built from 17 residues. Germline V gene data show CDR1 as SGHKS and CDR2 as YYEKEE (reference sequence). Here the CDR3 reads CASSSFGGAGAKNIQYF. The CDR3 DNA reads as TGTGCCAGCAGCTCCTTTGGGGGGGCTGGGGCCAAAAACATTCAGTACTTC.

The CDR3 here is CASSELGGPGELFF. CDR3 bases: TGTGCCAGCAGTGAGTTGGGGGGGCCCGGGGAGCTGTTTTTT. The rearrangement joins TRBV6-1 to TRBJ2-2; D is possibly TRBD2 (7 bases). The CDR3 has 14 residues. With 3 bases removed from V and 6 bases from J, the gap between germline ends came to 11 bases. Per the germline V gene, CDR1 is MNHNS and CDR2 is SASEGT.

V and J are TRBV5-8 and TRBJ2-5; 11 positions agree with TRBD2. The CDR3 has 15 residues. V gave up 0 bases and J gave up 7 bases; unmatched junction bases: 5. Per the germline V gene, CDR1 is SGHTS and CDR2 is YDEGEE. In DNA form, the CDR3 reads TGTGCCAGCAGCTTGGGACTAGCGGGGTTGGGGACCCAGTACTTC. Amino acid sequence: CASSLGLAGLGTQYF.

The chain joins TRBV6-1 to TRBJ1-2; 7 bases fit TRBD1. The CDR3 totals 15 residues. CDR1 is MNHNS and CDR2 is SASEGT in the germline V gene. J lost 0 bases, V lost 3 bases, and 4 bases had no gene match. The CDR3 DNA follows: TGTGCCAGCAGTGATGGGGGACAGACTAACTATGGCTACACCTTC. Residues: CASSDGGQTNYGYTF.

The CDR3 reads CASSPQLGYEQYF. CDR3 bases: TGTGCCAGTAGTCCCCAACTAGGGTACGAGCAGTACTTC. The chain recombines TRBV19 with TRBJ2-7; TRBD2 is a possible D gene (5 bases). CDR3 length: 13 residues. Germline assignment: CDR1 LNHDA and CDR2 SQIVND (reference sequence). V was pared by 5 bases and J by 4 bases, with 12 bases between. The variable domain in full, with the rest retrieved from reference TRBV19 and TRBJ2-7, is DGGITQSPKYLFRKEGQNVTLSCEQNLNHDAMYWYRQDPGQGLRLIYYSQIVNDFQKGDIAEGYSVSREKKESFPLTVTSAQKNPTAFYLCASSPQLGYEQYFGPGTRLTVT.

The V gene is TRBV10-3, the J gene TRBJ2-3, with TRBD1 matching 12 bases. There are 20 residues in the CDR3. Germline-derived CDR1 and CDR2 are ENHRY and SYGVKD. V was pared by 6 bases and J by 1 base, with 17 bases of the junction left unmatched. The CDR3 here is CAIRRNRDRGQWSGTDTQYF. DNA of the CDR3: TGTGCCATCAGGAGAAACCGGGACAGGGGGCAATGGTCGGGCACAGATACGCAGTATTTT.

This clone was detected only once. The chain couples TRBV6-5 to TRBJ2-2; 10 positions match TRBD1. CDR3 length: 15 amino acids. Per the germline V gene, CDR1 is MNHEY and CDR2 is SVGAGI. Trimming cost V 6 bases and J 6 bases; bases outside gene matches: 7. CDR3 amino acids: CASRYDRGRAGELFF. The DNA of the CDR3 is TGTGCCAGCAGATATGACAGGGGGCGGGCCGGGGAGCTGTTTTTT.

The J gene is TRBJ2-7, the V gene TRBV7-2; D unresolved. Trimming took off 0 bases at V and 4 bases at J, with 4 bases between the two ends. The CDR3 extends over 12 amino acids. Germline CDR1 is SGHTA and CDR2 is FQGNSA. The CDR3 protein is CASSLAFYEQYF. As DNA, the CDR3 is TGTGCCAGCAGCTTAGCCTTTTACGAGCAGTACTTC.

This chain links TRBV6-1 with TRBJ2-1, with D tentatively TRBD1 (6 bases). This CDR3 has 12 amino acids. V was cut by 6 bases and J by 5 bases, with 8 bases left in between. Per the germline V gene, CDR1 is MNHNS and CDR2 is SASEGT. The CDR3 sequence: CASSRGDNEQFF. The DNA for the CDR3 is TGTGCCAGCAGCAGGGGCGACAATGAGCAGTTCTTC.

The gene calls are TRBV5-6 and TRBJ2-3, with TRBD1 matching over 7 bases. The CDR3 runs to 16 residues. V lost 2 bases and J lost 5; bases outside the gene matches: 11. Germline V lookup: CDR1 SGHDT, CDR2 YYEEEE. This CDR3 is CASSFLGDSLRDTQYF. As DNA, the CDR3 is TGTGCCAGCAGCTTTCTCGGGGACAGTCTGAGAGATACGCAGTATTTT.

The J gene is TRBJ1-2, the V gene TRBV7-9, with 10 bases lining up with TRBD1. CDR3 length: 14 amino acids. Unmatched junction bases numbered 5, after V lost 3 bases and J lost 7 bases. The germline CDR1 and CDR2 sequences are SEHNR and FQNEAQ (reference sequence). In nucleotides, the CDR3 is TGTGCCAGCAGCTTGGGGACAGGGGCGGGTGGCTACACCTTC. This codes for CASSLGTGAGGYTF. Based on the CDR3 plus reference TRBV7-9 and TRBJ1-2, the full variable domain is DTGVSQNPRHKITKRGQNVTFRCDPISEHNRLYWYRQTLGQGPEFLTYFQNEAQLEKSRLLSDRFSAERPKGSFSTLEIQRTEQGDSAMYLCASSLGTGAGGYTFGSGTRLTVV.

The chain couples TRBV15 to TRBJ2-1; TRBD1 matches at 7 bases. This CDR3 spans 15 amino acids. With V trimmed by 1 base and J by 4 bases, 4 bases remained unmatched. Germline V lookup: CDR1 LNHNV, CDR2 YYDKDF (reference sequence). This CDR3 reads CATSRGQGGYNEQFF. The CDR3 DNA reads TGTGCCACCAGCAGAGGACAGGGTGGGTACAATGAGCAGTTCTTC.

The genes are TRBV11-2 and TRBJ2-7; 12 bases line up with TRBD1. The germline CDR1 and CDR2 sequences are SGHAT and FQNNGV. The CDR3 sequence is 18 residues long. The V and J ends lost 1 base and 7 bases, in that order; junction bases with no gene match: 14. CDR3: CASSLASWAGQGAQEQYF. The CDR3 bases are TGTGCCAGCAGCTTAGCATCTTGGGCGGGACAGGGGGCGCAGGAGCAGTACTTC.

The V gene is TRBV19, the J gene TRBJ1-1; D is undetermined. CDR1 and CDR2 (germline): LNHDA, SQIVND (reference sequence). The CDR3 totals 16 residues. Trimming stripped 2 bases from V and 4 bases from J, with 17 bases between. The CDR3 region is CASSIFGSLTGTEAFF. The CDR3 DNA sequence: TGTGCCAGTAGTATATTCGGGTCCCTAACGGGCACTGAAGCTTTCTTT.

The chain is built from TRBV11-2 and TRBJ2-3; D is uncertain. The CDR3 contains 11 residues. V was clipped by 5 bases and J by 7 bases, with 7 bases between them. Germline-derived CDR1 and CDR2 are SGHAT and FQNNGV. CDR3 DNA sequence: TGTGCCAGCAGCGTAGCCTATACGCAGTATTTT. Amino acid sequence: CASSVAYTQYF.

The chain recombines TRBV6-6 with TRBJ2-7; 7 bases line up with TRBD2. V dropped 8 bases and J dropped 1; count of bases not matched to a gene: 5. Germline V gene lookup returns CDR1 MNHNY and CDR2 SVGAGI (reference sequence). This CDR3 spans 13 amino acids. The CDR3 bases are TGTGCCAGCCTAAGCGGGGTGTCCTACGAGCAGTACTTC. This sequence encodes CASLSGVSYEQYF.

This clone appeared a single time. The CDR3 here is CASSPGQGSAQPQHF. CDR3 sequence (DNA): TGTGCCAGTAGTCCCGGGCAGGGAAGTGCTCAGCCCCAGCATTTT. The chain recombines TRBV19 with TRBJ1-5, with D maybe TRBD1 (5 bases). V was pared by 5 bases and J by 6 bases, with 17 bases between. The CDR3 sequence is 15 residues long. Germline V gives CDR1 LNHDA, CDR2 SQIVND (reference sequence).

This clone was counted a single time. The genes are TRBV27 and TRBJ2-5, with D possibly TRBD1 on 5 matching bases. V shed 6 bases and J shed 3 bases, with 20 bases lying between them. The germline gives CDR1 MNHEY, CDR2 SMNVEV (reference sequence). CDR3 length: 16 residues. The CDR3 protein is CASRNLGLGQEETQYF. The CDR3 DNA is TGTGCCAGCAGGAACCTCGGGCTGGGGCAGGAAGAGACCCAGTACTTC.

J is TRBJ2-2 and V is TRBV2, with 9 bases that match TRBD1. This CDR3 is 15 amino acids long. Germline CDR1 and CDR2: SNHLY and FYNNEI. J gave up 4 bases and V 5 bases, and 5 bases lay outside the gene matches. The CDR3 nucleotides read TGTGCCAGCAGTCCTCACAGGGGGCGCACCGGGGAGCTGTTTTTT. This gives the protein CASSPHRGRTGELFF.

This sequence joins TRBV5-4 and TRBJ2-5; D is perhaps TRBD1 (6 bases). The germline V gene has CDR1 SGHNT and CDR2 YYREEE (reference sequence). CDR3 length: 14 residues. The V end was cut by 1 base, the J end by 5 bases, with 12 bases between. In DNA, the CDR3 is TGTGCCAGCAGCTTGTTTCAGGGGTCTGAGACCCAGTACTTC. Amino acids: CASSLFQGSETQYF.

V usage is TRBV7-8 and J usage is TRBJ1-5; 10 bases are shared with TRBD1. In germline, CDR1 is SGHVS, CDR2 FQNEAQ. V shed 4 bases and J 7 bases; nucleotides not matched to a gene: 4. The CDR3 totals 14 residues. The CDR3 region has the DNA TGTGCCAGCAGCTCTTGGACAGGGGGGCAGCCCCAGCATTTT. It specifies CASSSWTGGQPQHF.

The V and J genes are TRBV28 and TRBJ1-2, with 7 bases aligning to TRBD1. Germline trimming cut 6 bases from V and 3 bases from J; bases unmatched to any gene: 10. CDR1 MDHEN and CDR2 SYDVKM come from the germline V gene. The CDR3 has 15 residues. CDR3 coding DNA: TGTGCCAGCAGACCCGAGAGGGGGCGCGACTATGGCTACACCTTC. Translated, it gives CASRPERGRDYGYTF.

The V and J genes are TRBV30 and TRBJ1-4; D gene uncertain. The length of the CDR3 is 14 residues. The V gene's germline CDR1 is GTSNPN and CDR2 SVGIG (reference sequence). Between the trimmed V and J ends, which lost 0 bases and 1 base, there was a span of 6 bases. The CDR3 region has the DNA TGTGCCTGGAGTGTACGGGGAACTAATGAAAAACTGTTTTTT. Protein product: CAWSVRGTNEKLFF.

This clone was recorded once. This chain connects TRBV5-4 to TRBJ2-2, with 11 bases matching TRBD2. The germline V gene has CDR1 SGHNT and CDR2 YYREEE (reference sequence). This CDR3 region has 16 residues. Trimming cost V 3 bases and J 6 bases; bases outside gene matches: 7. Here the CDR3 DNA reads TGTGCCAGCAGCTCCCGACTAGCGGGGCCTTCCGGGGAGCTGTTTTTT. Translation gives CASSSRLAGPSGELFF. The full variable domain, with the rest looked up from reference TRBV5-4 and TRBJ2-2, is ETGVTQSPTHLIKTRGQQVTLRCSSQSGHNTVSWYQQALGQGPQFIFQYYREEENGRGNFPPRFSGLQFPNYSSELNVNALELDDSALYLCASSSRLAGPSGELFFGEGSRLTVL.

V is TRBV5-1 and J is TRBJ1-2; D call uncertain. Germline V gene lookup returns CDR1 SGHRS and CDR2 YFSETQ. The CDR3 is made up of 13 amino acids. Trimming cost V 0 bases and J 2 bases, with 5 bases left between them. In nucleotides, the CDR3 is TGCGCCAGCAGCTTGGCGAGCAACTATGGCTACACCTTC. Translating it yields CASSLASNYGYTF. The entire variable domain, with the rest obtained from reference TRBV5-1 and TRBJ1-2, is as follows: KAGVTQTPRYLIKTRGQQVTLSCSPISGHRSVSWYQQTPGQGLQFLFEYFSETQRNKGNFPGRFSGRQFSNSRSEMNVSTLELGDSALYLCASSLASNYGYTFGSGTRLTVV.

CDR3: CASSSGRGTYEKLFF. The CDR3 coding sequence is TGTGCCAGCAGCTCGGGGCGGGGGACTTATGAAAAACTGTTTTTT. This chain uses TRBV5-6 with TRBJ1-4; D is perhaps TRBD1 (5 bases). Trimming removed 3 bases at V and 6 bases at J, with 15 bases between. Germline-derived CDR1 and CDR2 are SGHDT and YYEEEE. The CDR3 has 15 residues.

The chain recombines TRBV28 with TRBJ2-7; TRBD2 matches 8 bases. The CDR3 covers 13 residues. With V trimmed by 3 bases and J by 6 bases, 4 bases remained unmatched. Germline V lookup: CDR1 MDHEN, CDR2 SYDVKM. CDR3 nucleotide sequence: TGTGCCAGCAGTTTCGCGGGAGGAAGCGAGCAGTACTTC. This codes for CASSFAGGSEQYF.

The rearrangement uses TRBV5-1 and TRBJ2-2; 7 bases agree with TRBD1. Trimming cost V 6 bases and J 4 bases; bases outside gene matches: 9. CDR1 and CDR2 from the germline V gene are SGHRS and YFSETQ. The CDR3 is 15 amino acids. CDR3 region: CASKTRQGFTGELFF. The CDR3 DNA is TGCGCCAGCAAGACCCGACAGGGATTCACCGGGGAGCTGTTTTTT. Full variable domain (missing parts from reference TRBV5-1 and TRBJ2-2): KAGVTQTPRYLIKTRGQQVTLSCSPISGHRSVSWYQQTPGQGLQFLFEYFSETQRNKGNFPGRFSGRQFSNSRSEMNVSTLELGDSALYLCASKTRQGFTGELFFGEGSRLTVL.

As DNA, the CDR3 is TGTGCCAGCAGTCCGGCAGCGGGGGGGCCCGATACGCAGTATTTT. It encodes CASSPAAGGPDTQYF. The chain joins TRBV6-5 to TRBJ2-3; 10 bases are a match to TRBD2. This CDR3 region has 15 residues. Germline trimming cut 5 bases from V and 6 bases from J; bases unmatched to any gene: 8. Germline CDR1 reads MNHEY; CDR2 reads SVGAGI.

The rearrangement uses TRBV7-8 and TRBJ2-5; 9 bases are shared with TRBD2. Losses at the gene ends were 0 bases for V and 6 bases for J; bases not matched to a gene: 5. CDR1 SGHVS and CDR2 FQNEAQ come from the germline V gene. The CDR3 is 15 amino acids. CDR3 sequence reads: CASSLAGLALKTQYF. The CDR3 coding sequence is TGTGCCAGCAGCTTAGCCGGACTAGCGTTAAAGACCCAGTACTTC.

The chain couples TRBV7-2 to TRBJ1-2, with 10 bases matching TRBD1. Germline values: CDR1 SGHTA, CDR2 FQGNSA. J lost 8 bases, V lost 0 bases, and 6 bases had no gene match. The CDR3 has 15 residues. CDR3 region: CASSLADGTGEGYTF. The CDR3 nucleotides are TGTGCCAGCAGCTTAGCGGACGGGACAGGGGAAGGCTACACCTTC. Combining the CDR3 with reference TRBV7-2 and TRBJ1-2 gives the whole variable domain GAGVSQSPSNKVTEKGKDVELRCDPISGHTALYWYRQSLGQGLEFLIYFQGNSAPDKSGLPSDRFSAERTGGSVSTLTIQRTQQEDSAVYLCASSLADGTGEGYTFGSGTRLTVV.